This TCR beta chain was identified during a study of technical replicates of blood from a few donors. The sample holds one count of this clone. V lost 3 bases and J lost 2; bases outside the gene matches: 6. The CDR3 totals 16 residues. Germline V gene sequence: CDR1 SNHLY, CDR2 FYNNEI. TCRdb's copy holds only in-frame clones and misses some; the assay was immunoSEQ multiplex PCR. The repertoire holds around 80,000 clones, with more than 80% as singletons. The sequence was obtained from a human donor in good health. The rearrangement joins TRBV2 to TRBJ1-1; the match to TRBD1 covers 10 bases. The sequenced sample consisted of T cells isolated from PBMCs. CDR3 loop: CASSDDRGRVNTEAFF. DNA for the CDR3: TGTGCCAGCAGTGACGACAGGGGGCGGGTAAACACTGAAGCTTTCTTT.